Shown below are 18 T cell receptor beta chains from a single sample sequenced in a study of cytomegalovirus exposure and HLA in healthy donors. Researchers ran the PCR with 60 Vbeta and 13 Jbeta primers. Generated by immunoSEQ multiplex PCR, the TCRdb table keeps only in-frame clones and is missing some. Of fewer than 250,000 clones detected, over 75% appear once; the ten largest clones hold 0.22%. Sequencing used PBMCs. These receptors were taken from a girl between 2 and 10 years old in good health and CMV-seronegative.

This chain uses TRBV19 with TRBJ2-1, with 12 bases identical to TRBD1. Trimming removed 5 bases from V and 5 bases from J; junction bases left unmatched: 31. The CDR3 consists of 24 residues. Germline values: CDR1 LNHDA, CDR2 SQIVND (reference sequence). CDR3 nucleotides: TGTGCCAGTAGTCCCCGATCGACCGCCGGGACAGGGGGCGCGCCTCGGACAAACAACAATGAGCAGTTCTTC. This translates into CASSPRSTAGTGGAPRTNNNEQFF.

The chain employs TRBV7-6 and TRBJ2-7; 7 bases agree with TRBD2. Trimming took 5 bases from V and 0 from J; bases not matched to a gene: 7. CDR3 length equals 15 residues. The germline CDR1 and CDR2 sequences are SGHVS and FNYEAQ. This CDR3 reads CASSLTSEISYEQYF. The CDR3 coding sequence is TGTGCCAGCAGCCTTACTAGCGAGATCTCCTACGAGCAGTACTTC.

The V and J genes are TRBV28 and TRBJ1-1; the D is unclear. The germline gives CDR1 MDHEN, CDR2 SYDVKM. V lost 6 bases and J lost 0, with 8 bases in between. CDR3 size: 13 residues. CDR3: CASRSTMNTEAFF. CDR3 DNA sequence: TGTGCCAGCAGATCCACAATGAACACTGAAGCTTTCTTT.

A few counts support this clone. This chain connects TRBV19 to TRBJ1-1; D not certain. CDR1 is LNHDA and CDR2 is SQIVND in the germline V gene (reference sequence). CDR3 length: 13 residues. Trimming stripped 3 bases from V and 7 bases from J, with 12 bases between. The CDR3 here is CASSIREGGEAFF. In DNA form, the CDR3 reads TGTGCCAGTAGTATTCGTGAGGGAGGTGAAGCTTTCTTT.

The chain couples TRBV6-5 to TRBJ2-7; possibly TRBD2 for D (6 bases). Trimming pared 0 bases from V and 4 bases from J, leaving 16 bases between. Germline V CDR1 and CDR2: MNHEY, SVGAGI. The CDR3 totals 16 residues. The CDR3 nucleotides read TGTGCCAGCAGTTACTCCTTCCCGTCGGGAGCGTACGAGCAGTACTTC. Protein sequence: CASSYSFPSGAYEQYF.

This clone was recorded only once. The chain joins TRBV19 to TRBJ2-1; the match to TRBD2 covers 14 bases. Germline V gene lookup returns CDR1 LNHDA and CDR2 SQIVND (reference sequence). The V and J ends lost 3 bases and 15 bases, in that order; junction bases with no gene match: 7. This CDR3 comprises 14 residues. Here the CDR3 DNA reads TGTGCCAGTAGTATCTCCGGACTAGCGGGAGGCTCGTTCTTC. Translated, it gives CASSISGLAGGSFF.

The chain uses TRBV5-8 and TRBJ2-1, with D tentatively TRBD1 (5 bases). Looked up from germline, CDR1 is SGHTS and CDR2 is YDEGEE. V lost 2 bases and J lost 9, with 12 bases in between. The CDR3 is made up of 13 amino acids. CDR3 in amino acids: CASSLKGSGEQFF. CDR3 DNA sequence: TGTGCCAGCAGCTTAAAGGGGTCGGGTGAGCAGTTCTTC.

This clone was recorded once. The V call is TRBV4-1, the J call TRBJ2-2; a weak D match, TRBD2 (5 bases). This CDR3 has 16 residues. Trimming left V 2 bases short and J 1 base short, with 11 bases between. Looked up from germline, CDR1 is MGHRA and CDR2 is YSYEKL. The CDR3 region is CASSQSSGKNTGELFF. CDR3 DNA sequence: TGCGCCAGCAGCCAATCCTCCGGGAAGAACACCGGGGAGCTGTTTTTT.

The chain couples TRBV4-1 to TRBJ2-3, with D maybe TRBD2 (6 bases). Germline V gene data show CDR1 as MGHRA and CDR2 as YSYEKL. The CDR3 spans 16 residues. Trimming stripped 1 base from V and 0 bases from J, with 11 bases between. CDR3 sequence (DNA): TGCGCCAGCAGCCAAGCGGAGGGCCGCAGCACAGATACGCAGTATTTT. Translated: CASSQAEGRSTDTQYF.

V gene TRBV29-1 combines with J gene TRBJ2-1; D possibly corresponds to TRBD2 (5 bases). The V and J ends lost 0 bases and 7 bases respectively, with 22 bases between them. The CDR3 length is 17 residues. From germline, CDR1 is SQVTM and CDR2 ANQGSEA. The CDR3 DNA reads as TGCAGCGTTGAAGATCGATCAGCCGCCCTTCGAGGGAATGAGCAGTTCTTC. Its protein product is CSVEDRSAALRGNEQFF.

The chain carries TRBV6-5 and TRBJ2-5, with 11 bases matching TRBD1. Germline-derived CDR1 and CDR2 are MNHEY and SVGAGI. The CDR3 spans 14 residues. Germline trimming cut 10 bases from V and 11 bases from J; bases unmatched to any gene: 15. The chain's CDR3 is CATAPDRGRLEQYF. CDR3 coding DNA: TGTGCCACCGCTCCGGACAGGGGGCGACTGGAGCAGTACTTC.

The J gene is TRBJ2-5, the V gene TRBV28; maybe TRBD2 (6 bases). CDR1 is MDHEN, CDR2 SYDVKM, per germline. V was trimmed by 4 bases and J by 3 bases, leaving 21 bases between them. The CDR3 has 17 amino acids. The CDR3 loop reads CASSSQSGWGVKETQYF. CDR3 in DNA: TGTGCCAGCAGTTCCCAAAGTGGCTGGGGGGTAAAAGAGACCCAGTACTTC.

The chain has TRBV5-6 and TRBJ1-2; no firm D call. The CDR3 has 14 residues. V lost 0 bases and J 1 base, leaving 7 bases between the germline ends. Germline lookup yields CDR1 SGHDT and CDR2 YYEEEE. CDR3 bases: TGTGCCAGCAGCTTGGTTCAGCGTAACTATGGCTACACCTTC. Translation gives CASSLVQRNYGYTF.

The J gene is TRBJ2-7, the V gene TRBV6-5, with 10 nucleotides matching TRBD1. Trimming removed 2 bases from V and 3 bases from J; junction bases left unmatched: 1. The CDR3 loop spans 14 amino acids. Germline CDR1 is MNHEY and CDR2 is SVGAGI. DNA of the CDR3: TGTGCCAGCAGTTACGGGACAGGGGTCTACGAGCAGTACTTC. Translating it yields CASSYGTGVYEQYF.

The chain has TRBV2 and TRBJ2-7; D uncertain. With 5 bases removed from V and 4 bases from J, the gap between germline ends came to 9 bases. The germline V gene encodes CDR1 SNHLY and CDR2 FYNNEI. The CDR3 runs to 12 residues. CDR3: CASSSYQYEQYF. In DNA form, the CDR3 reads TGTGCCAGCAGTTCCTACCAATACGAGCAGTACTTC.

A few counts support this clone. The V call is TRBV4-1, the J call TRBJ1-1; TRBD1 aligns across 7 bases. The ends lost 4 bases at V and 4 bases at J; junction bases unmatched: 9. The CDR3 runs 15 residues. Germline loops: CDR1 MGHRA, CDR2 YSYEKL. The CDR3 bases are TGCGCCAGCAGCCCAGGGACAGCGTTAGGCACTGAAGCTTTCTTT. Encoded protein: CASSPGTALGTEAFF.

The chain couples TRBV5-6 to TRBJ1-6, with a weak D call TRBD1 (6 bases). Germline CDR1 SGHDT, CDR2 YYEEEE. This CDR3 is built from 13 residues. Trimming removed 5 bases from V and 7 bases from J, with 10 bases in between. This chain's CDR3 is CASRQGENSPLHF. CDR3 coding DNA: TGTGCCAGCAGACAGGGAGAGAATTCACCCCTCCACTTT.

CDR3 DNA: TGTGCCAGCAGTTTATCTAGCGATACGGTCTACGAGCAGTACTTC. Protein: CASSLSSDTVYEQYF. This rearrangement joins TRBV27 to TRBJ2-7; TRBD2 might be the D (5 bases). V was pared by 0 bases and J by 3 bases, with 12 bases between. Germline V gene lookup returns CDR1 MNHEY and CDR2 SMNVEV (reference sequence). The CDR3 spans 15 residues.